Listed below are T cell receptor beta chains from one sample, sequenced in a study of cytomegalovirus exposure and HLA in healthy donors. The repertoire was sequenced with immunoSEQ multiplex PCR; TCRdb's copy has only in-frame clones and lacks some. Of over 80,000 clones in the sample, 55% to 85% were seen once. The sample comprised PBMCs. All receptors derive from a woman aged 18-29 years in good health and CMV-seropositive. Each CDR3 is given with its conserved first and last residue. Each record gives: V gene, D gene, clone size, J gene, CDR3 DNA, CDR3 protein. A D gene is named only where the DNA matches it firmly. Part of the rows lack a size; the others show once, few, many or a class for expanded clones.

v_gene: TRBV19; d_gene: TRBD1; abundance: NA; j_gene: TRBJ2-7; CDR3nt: TGTGCCAGTAGTATAGGCCAGGGGGTCAGCTACGAGCAGTACTTC; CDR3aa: CASSIGQGVSYEQYF
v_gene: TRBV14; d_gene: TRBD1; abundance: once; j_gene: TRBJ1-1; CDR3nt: TGTGCCAGCAGCCCCCTCGGGACAGGGGGCACTGAAGCTTTCTTT; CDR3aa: CASSPLGTGGTEAFF
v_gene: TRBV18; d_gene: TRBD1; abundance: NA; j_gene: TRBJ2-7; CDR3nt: TGTGCCAGCTCACCAAGGTCGGGACAGGGGCGGTTGGGCTCCTACGAGCAGTACTTC; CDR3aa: CASSPRSGQGRLGSYEQYF
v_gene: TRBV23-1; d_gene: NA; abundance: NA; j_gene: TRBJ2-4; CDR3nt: TGCGCCAGCAGTCAACGTAGGGAGGATGGGGGATCCAAAAACATTCAGTACTTC; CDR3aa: CASSQRREDGGSKNIQYF
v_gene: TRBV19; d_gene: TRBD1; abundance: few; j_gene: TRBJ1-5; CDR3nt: TGTGCCAGTAAGTTGGACAGGGGTAGCAATCAGCCCCAGCATTTT; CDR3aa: CASKLDRGSNQPQHF
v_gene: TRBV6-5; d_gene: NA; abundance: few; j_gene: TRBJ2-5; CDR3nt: TGTGCCAGCAGTCAGCCCGGGAAAGGGCAGTACTTC; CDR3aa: CASSQPGKGQYF
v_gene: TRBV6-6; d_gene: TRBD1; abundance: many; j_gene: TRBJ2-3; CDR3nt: TGTGCCAGCAGTTACCGTCGCGGGACAGGATCAGATACGCAGTATTTT; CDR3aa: CASSYRRGTGSDTQYF
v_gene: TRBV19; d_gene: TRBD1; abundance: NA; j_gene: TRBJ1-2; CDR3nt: TGTGCCAGTAGTCGTCAGGGGGTTGGCTACACCTTC; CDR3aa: CASSRQGVGYTF
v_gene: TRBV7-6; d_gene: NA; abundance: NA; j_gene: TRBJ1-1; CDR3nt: TGTGCCAGCAGTGTGGGGACTTTCGCGAACACTGAAGCTTTCTTT; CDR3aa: CASSVGTFANTEAFF
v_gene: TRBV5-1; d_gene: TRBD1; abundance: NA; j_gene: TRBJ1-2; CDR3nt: TGCGCCAGCAGCTTGGGGCAGGGGGCCTATGGCTACACCTTC; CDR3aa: CASSLGQGAYGYTF
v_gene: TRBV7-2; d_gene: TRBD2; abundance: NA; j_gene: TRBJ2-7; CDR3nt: TGTGCCAGCAGCTTGGCCCCCGTGCGGGAGTATGAGCAGTACTTC; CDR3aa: CASSLAPVREYEQYF
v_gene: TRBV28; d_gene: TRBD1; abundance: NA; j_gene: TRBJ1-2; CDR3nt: TGTGCCAGCAGTTTAGGACAGGGGAACTATGGCTACACCTTC; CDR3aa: CASSLGQGNYGYTF
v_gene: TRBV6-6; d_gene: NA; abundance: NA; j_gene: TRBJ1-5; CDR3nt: TGTGCCAGCAGTTACGGTTTCCAGAGCAATCAGCCCCAGCATTTT; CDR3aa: CASSYGFQSNQPQHF
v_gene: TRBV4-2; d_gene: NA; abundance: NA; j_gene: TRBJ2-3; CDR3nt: TGTGCCAGCAGCCAGAACACACGGGGCACAGATACGCAGTATTTT; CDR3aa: CASSQNTRGTDTQYF
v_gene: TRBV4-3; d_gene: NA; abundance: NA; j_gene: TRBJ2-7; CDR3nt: TGCGCCAGCAGCCAAGAGTCCGGGGGTCGGGACGAGCAGTACTTC; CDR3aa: CASSQESGGRDEQYF
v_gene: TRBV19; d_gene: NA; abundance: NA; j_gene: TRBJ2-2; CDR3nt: TGTGCCAGTAGTATTCAGGGTGCGAACACCGGGGAGCTGTTTTTT; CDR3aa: CASSIQGANTGELFF
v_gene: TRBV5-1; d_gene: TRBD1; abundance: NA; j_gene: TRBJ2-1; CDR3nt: TGCGCCAGCAGCCCTGTCTCCCGGGACAGTAACAATGAGCAGTTCTTC; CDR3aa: CASSPVSRDSNNEQFF
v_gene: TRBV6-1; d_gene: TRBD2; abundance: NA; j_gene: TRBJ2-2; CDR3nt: TGTGCCAGCAGTCTAGCGGGGGGGAGTACCGGGGAGCTGTTTTTT; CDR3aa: CASSLAGGSTGELFF
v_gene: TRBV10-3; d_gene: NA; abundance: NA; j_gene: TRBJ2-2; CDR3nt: TGTGCCCCTCACGCCCCCCAGGGGCAGGGTAGGTACACCGGGGAGCTGTTTTTT; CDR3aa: CAPHAPQGQGRYTGELFF
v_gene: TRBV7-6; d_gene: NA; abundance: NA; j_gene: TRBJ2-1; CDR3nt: TGTGCCAGCAGCTTACAGGGTGGATATGAGCAGTTCTTC; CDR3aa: CASSLQGGYEQFF
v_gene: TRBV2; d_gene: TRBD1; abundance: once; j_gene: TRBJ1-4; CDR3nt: TGTGCCAGCAGTCTATACAGGGGAACGGGCCCTTTT; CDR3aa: CASSLYRGTGPF
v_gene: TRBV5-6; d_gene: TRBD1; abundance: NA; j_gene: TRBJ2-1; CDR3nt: TGTGCCAGCAGCCCCGGGACAGGCTCCTACAATGAGCAGTTCTTC; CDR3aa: CASSPGTGSYNEQFF
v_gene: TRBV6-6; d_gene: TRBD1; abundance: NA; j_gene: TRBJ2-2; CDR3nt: TGTGCCAGCTATAAAGGGACAGGGGGAACGAACGGGGAGCTGTTTTTT; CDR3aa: CASYKGTGGTNGELFF
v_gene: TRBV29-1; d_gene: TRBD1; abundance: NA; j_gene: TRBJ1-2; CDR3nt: TGCAGCGTTCGGACAGGGGGGAACTATGGCTACACCTTC; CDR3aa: CSVRTGGNYGYTF
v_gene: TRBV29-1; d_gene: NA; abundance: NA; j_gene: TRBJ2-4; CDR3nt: TGCAGCGTTATTAGCGACAAAAACATTCAGTACTTC; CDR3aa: CSVISDKNIQYF
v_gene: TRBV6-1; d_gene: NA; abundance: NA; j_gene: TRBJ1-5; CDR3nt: TGTGCCAGCAGTGCCAGCGATCGTCAGCCCCAGCATTTT; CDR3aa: CASSASDRQPQHF
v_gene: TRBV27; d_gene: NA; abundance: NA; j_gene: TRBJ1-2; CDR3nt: TGTGCCAGCGGACCCCCCCCGGGACTCCTGGCCAATGGCTACACCTTC; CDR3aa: CASGPPPGLLANGYTF
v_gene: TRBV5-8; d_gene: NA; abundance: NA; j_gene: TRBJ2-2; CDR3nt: TGTGCCAGCAGTTTGGGACTGACTAGAAACACCGGGGAGCTGTTTTTT; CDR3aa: CASSLGLTRNTGELFF
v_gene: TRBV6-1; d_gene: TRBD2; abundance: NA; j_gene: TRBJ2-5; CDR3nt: TGTGCCAGCAGTGAAGCGGTCACTAGCGGGGGCTTGAGGGAGACCCAGTACTTC; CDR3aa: CASSEAVTSGGLRETQYF
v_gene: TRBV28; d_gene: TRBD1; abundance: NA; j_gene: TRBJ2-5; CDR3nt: TGTGCCAGCAGTTTAGGGACAGGGGAGACCCAGTACTTC; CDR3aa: CASSLGTGETQYF
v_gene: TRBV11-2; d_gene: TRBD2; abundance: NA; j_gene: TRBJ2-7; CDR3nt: TGTGCCAGCAGCTTATCTACTAGCGGGAGAAGAAGCTCCTACGAGCAGTACTTC; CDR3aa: CASSLSTSGRRSSYEQYF
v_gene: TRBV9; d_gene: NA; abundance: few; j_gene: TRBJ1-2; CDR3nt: TGTGCCAGCAGCCAGGGACAAGGGAAAGGCTACACCTTC; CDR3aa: CASSQGQGKGYTF
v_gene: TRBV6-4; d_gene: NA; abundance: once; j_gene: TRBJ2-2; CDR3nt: TGTGCCAGCAGTGCTAGCGACACCGGGGAGCTGTTTTTT; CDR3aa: CASSASDTGELFF
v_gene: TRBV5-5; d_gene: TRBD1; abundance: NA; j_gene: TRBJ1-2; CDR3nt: TGTGCCAGCAGCTTGGGTGACAGGGTAGTGAACTATGGCTACACCTTC; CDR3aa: CASSLGDRVVNYGYTF
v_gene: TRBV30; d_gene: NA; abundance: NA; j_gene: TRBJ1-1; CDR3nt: TGTGCCTGGAGTCTTGGGGGCAACACTGAAGCTTTCTTT; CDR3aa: CAWSLGGNTEAFF
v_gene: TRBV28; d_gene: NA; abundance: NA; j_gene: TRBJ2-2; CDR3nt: TGTGCCAGCAGTTCCCCATCGGCAGGGGTGGACGGGGAGCTGTTTTTT; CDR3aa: CASSSPSAGVDGELFF
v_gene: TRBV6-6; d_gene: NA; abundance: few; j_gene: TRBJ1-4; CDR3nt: TGTGCCAGTGGGCGAGTGGCGGGTAATGAAAAACTGTTTTTT; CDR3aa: CASGRVAGNEKLFF
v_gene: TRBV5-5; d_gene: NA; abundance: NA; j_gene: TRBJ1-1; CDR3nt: TGTGCCAGCAGCTTAGCCACGACAGGAACCACTGAAGCTTTCTTT; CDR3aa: CASSLATTGTTEAFF
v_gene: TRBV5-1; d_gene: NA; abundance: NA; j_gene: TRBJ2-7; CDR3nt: TGCGCCAGCAGCTTGGTTTCGCGAGAGAGCTCCTACGAGCAGTACTTC; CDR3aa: CASSLVSRESSYEQYF
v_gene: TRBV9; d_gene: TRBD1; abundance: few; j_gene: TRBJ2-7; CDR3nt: TGTGCCAGCAGTCCCTCGGACAGGGGTCTCTACGAGCAGTACTTC; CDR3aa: CASSPSDRGLYEQYF
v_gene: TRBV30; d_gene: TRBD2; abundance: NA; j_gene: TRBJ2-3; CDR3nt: TGTGCCTGGAGTGAGGGTCTAGCGGCCTCAACGCAGTATTTT; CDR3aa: CAWSEGLAASTQYF
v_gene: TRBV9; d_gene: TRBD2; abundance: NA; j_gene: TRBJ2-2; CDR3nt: TGTGCCAGCAGCCCTCGACTAGCCACTAACACCGGGGAGCTGTTTTTT; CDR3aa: CASSPRLATNTGELFF
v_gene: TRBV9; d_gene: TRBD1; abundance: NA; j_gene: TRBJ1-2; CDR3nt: TGTGCCAGCAGCGCATCTGGGACAGGGGGAGATGGCTACACCTTC; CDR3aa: CASSASGTGGDGYTF
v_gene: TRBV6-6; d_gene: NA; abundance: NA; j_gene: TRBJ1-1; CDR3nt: TGTGCCAGCAGTTACACTAGTGAAGCTTTCTTT; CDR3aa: CASSYTSEAFF
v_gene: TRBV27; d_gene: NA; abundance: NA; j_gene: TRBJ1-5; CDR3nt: TGTGCCAGCACAAAGGCCCCTGGCGGGCAGCCCCAGCATTTT; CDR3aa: CASTKAPGGQPQHF
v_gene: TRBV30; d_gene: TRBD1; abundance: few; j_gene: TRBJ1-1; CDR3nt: TGTGCCTGGGCGGGACAGCCGAACACTGAAGCTTTCTTT; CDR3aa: CAWAGQPNTEAFF
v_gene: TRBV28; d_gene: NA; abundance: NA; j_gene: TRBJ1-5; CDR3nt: TGTGCCAGCAGTGTACAATCCCCCGGGGGCAATCAGCCCCAGCATTTT; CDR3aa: CASSVQSPGGNQPQHF
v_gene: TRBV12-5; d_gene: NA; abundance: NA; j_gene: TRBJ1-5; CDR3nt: TGTGCTAGTGGTTTGGTTCCGGGAGAGCCCCAGCATTTT; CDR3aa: CASGLVPGEPQHF
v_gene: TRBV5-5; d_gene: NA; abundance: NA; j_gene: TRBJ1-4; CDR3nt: TGTGCCAGCAGCCCCCCCACCGGACTTCGGGATGAAAAACTGTTTTTT; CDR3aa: CASSPPTGLRDEKLFF
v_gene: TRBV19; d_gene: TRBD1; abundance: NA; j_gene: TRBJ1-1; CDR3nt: TGTGCCAGCTCTAAGGACAGGGGGCAAGCTTTCTTT; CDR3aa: CASSKDRGQAFF
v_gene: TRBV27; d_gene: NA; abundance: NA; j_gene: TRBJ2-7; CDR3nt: TGTGCCAGCAGTTTATCCAGGGGCCCCGAGCAGTACTTC; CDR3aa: CASSLSRGPEQYF
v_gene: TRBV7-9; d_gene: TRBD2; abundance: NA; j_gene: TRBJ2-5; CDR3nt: TGTGCCAGCAGCCGACTAGCTGGGGAGACCCAGTACTTC; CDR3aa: CASSRLAGETQYF
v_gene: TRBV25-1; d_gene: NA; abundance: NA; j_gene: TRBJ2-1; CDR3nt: TGTGCCAGCAGTGACGTACGCCCAGGGCGTGAGCAGTTCTTC; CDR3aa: CASSDVRPGREQFF